The 17 T cell receptor beta chains presented below share a single source sample, sequenced in a study of shared clonotypes between healthy human individuals. Cells designated naive CD8 were CD45RO-negative and were positively selected for CCR7, with terminally differentiated effector memory CD45RA+ cells excluded. This table comes from immunoSEQ multiplex PCR, and its TCRdb copy is limited to in-frame clones, with some not included. The sample has millions of clones, just over 90% seen once. The sample comprised naive CD8+ T cells from PBMCs. Source of these receptors: a man aged 18 to 30 in good health. Some clones in this sample may be carry-over from other donors' samples.

The chain has TRBV7-2 and TRBJ2-7, with TRBD1 matching over 9 bases. CDR3 length equals 15 residues. J was trimmed by 7 bases and V by 5 bases; bases with no gene match: 12. The germline V gene has CDR1 SGHTA and CDR2 FQGNSA. The CDR3 here is CASSAGQGPLGEQYF. In nucleotides, the CDR3 is TGTGCCAGCAGCGCCGGACAGGGGCCCCTGGGAGAGCAGTACTTC.

A remark on this clone: The sample carries other DNA sequences with the same CDR3. The chain joins TRBV4-1 to TRBJ2-7, with 7 positions matching TRBD1. CDR1 MGHRA and CDR2 YSYEKL come from the germline V gene. The CDR3 totals 15 residues. V lost 0 bases and J lost 5; bases outside the gene matches: 7. Here the CDR3 reads CASSQDRGRGNEQYF. The CDR3 DNA is TGCGCCAGCAGCCAAGATCGAGGCAGGGGGAACGAGCAGTACTTC.

The V and J genes are TRBV28 and TRBJ1-5, with D unresolved. The CDR3 length is 14 residues. The germline CDR1 and CDR2 sequences are MDHEN and SYDVKM. Trimming stripped 7 bases from V and 3 bases from J, with 13 bases between. Here the CDR3 DNA reads TGTGCCAGCACGGGAACGGGGTTCAATCAGCCCCAGCATTTT. Translating it yields CASTGTGFNQPQHF.

This clone was recorded once. V usage is TRBV9 and J usage is TRBJ2-7, with TRBD1 matching 7 bases. Germline CDR1 SGDLS, CDR2 YYNGEE. Trimming removed 4 bases from V and 0 bases from J; junction bases left unmatched: 4. This CDR3 comprises 14 residues. CDR3: CASSRPGGSYEQYF. CDR3 DNA: TGTGCCAGCAGCAGGCCAGGGGGCTCCTACGAGCAGTACTTC.

This clone was seen a single time. The chain combines TRBV28 with TRBJ1-2; D unresolved. This CDR3 is 13 amino acids long. The germline CDR1 and CDR2 sequences are MDHEN and SYDVKM. The V gene lost 3 bases and the J gene lost 2 bases, with 7 bases spanning the gap. For the CDR3, the DNA is TGTGCCAGCAGTTTCACGGGGAACTATGGCTACACCTTC. Protein: CASSFTGNYGYTF.

In its sample, this clone was seen once. V gene TRBV6-5 combines with J gene TRBJ2-5, with D unclear. The CDR3 sequence is 13 residues long. V lost 5 bases to trimming and J lost 4 bases, with 11 bases between them. Germline CDR1 reads MNHEY; CDR2 reads SVGAGI. Written as DNA, the CDR3 is TGTGCCAGCAGTCCATACATAGGAGAGACCCAGTACTTC. Protein product: CASSPYIGETQYF.

This clone was picked up one time. This chain uses TRBV6-5 with TRBJ1-1, with a possible D match to TRBD1 (6 bases). Per germline, CDR1 MNHEY and CDR2 SVGAGI. V gave up 4 bases and J gave up 5 bases, with 20 bases separating them. The CDR3 contains 16 residues. The chain's CDR3 is CASSFQGSLPLTEAFF. CDR3 bases: TGTGCCAGCAGTTTTCAGGGGTCTCTACCTTTGACTGAAGCTTTCTTT.

This chain connects TRBV13 to TRBJ2-3; TRBD2 matches at 10 bases. Trimming cost V 1 base and J 2 bases; bases outside gene matches: 6. Germline loops: CDR1 PRHDT, CDR2 FYEKMQ (reference sequence). The CDR3 is 17 amino acids. Written as DNA, the CDR3 is TGTGCCAGCAGCTTAGCAGGACTAGCGGTTCTCACAGATACGCAGTATTTT. Translation: CASSLAGLAVLTDTQYF.

The chain recombines TRBV29-1 with TRBJ2-7; TRBD2 is a possible D gene (6 bases). V gave up 0 bases and J gave up 2 bases, with 11 bases separating them. The length of the CDR3 is 14 residues. Germline V CDR1 and CDR2: SQVTM, ANQGSEA. The CDR3 protein is CSVEDREPPYEQYF. In DNA, the CDR3 is TGCAGCGTTGAAGATCGGGAGCCCCCCTACGAGCAGTACTTC.

The chain recombines TRBV5-8 with TRBJ2-2, with no clear D. The ends were cut back, 0 bases at V and 3 bases at J, with 3 bases in the middle. From germline, CDR1 is SGHTS and CDR2 YDEGEE. CDR3 length equals 13 residues. The CDR3: CASSLDYTGELFF. In DNA, the CDR3 is TGTGCCAGCAGCTTGGACTACACCGGGGAGCTGTTTTTT.

The chain uses TRBV7-9 and TRBJ1-2; D unclear. In germline, CDR1 is SEHNR, CDR2 FQNEAQ (reference sequence). The CDR3 covers 15 residues. Trimming removed 2 bases from V and 3 bases from J, with 13 bases in between. The CDR3 here is CASSLSGSAHYGYTF. The CDR3 DNA reads as TGTGCCAGCAGCTTAAGCGGCTCGGCCCACTATGGCTACACCTTC. The full variable domain, its missing parts supplied by reference TRBV7-9 and TRBJ1-2, is DTGVSQNPRHKITKRGQNVTFRCDPISEHNRLYWYRQTLGQGPEFLTYFQNEAQLEKSRLLSDRFSAERPKGSFSTLEIQRTEQGDSAMYLCASSLSGSAHYGYTFGSGTRLTVV.

V usage is TRBV15 and J usage is TRBJ2-3, with TRBD2 matching 12 bases. CDR1 and CDR2 (germline): LNHNV, YYDKDF (reference sequence). The CDR3 has 16 residues. V gave up 2 bases and J gave up 4 bases; unmatched junction bases: 4. The CDR3: CATSRTTSGRADTQYF. As DNA, the CDR3 is TGTGCCACCAGCAGAACGACTAGCGGGAGAGCAGATACGCAGTATTTT.

This clone has a single count. The CDR3 nucleotides read TGCGCCAGCAGCTACGTGACAGGGAACACTGAAGCTTTCTTT. Translated: CASSYVTGNTEAFF. The gene calls are TRBV5-1 and TRBJ1-1; weak D call: TRBD1 (6 bases). The CDR3 length is 14 residues. The germline V gene encodes CDR1 SGHRS and CDR2 YFSETQ. Trimming pared 3 bases from V and 1 base from J, leaving 10 bases between.

V gene TRBV14 combines with J gene TRBJ2-7; 7 bases align to TRBD1. The CDR3 is 15 amino acids. Trimming cost V 8 bases and J 5 bases; bases outside gene matches: 15. Germline CDR1 reads SGHDN; CDR2 reads FVKESK. The CDR3 nucleotides read TGTGCCAGCCAAAGGTGGGACAGTGTATCGGACGAGCAGTACTTC. As protein: CASQRWDSVSDEQYF.

V and J are TRBV27 and TRBJ2-7; 8 bases map to TRBD2. The length of the CDR3 is 16 residues. The V and J ends lost 6 bases and 4 bases, in that order; junction bases with no gene match: 14. Germline lookup yields CDR1 MNHEY and CDR2 SMNVEV (reference sequence). This CDR3 is CASSLVPGLVAYEQYF. DNA of the CDR3: TGTGCCAGCAGCCTCGTTCCGGGACTAGTCGCGTACGAGCAGTACTTC.

The chain uses TRBV28 and TRBJ2-7; 7 nucleotides line up with TRBD1. The CDR3 is 16 residues long. Germline V lookup: CDR1 MDHEN, CDR2 SYDVKM. V was clipped by 5 bases and J by 3 bases; unmatched bases: 13. In DNA form, the CDR3 reads TGTGCCAGCAGTCACCGGATCTCCGGGACAGTCTACGAGCAGTACTTC. Residues: CASSHRISGTVYEQYF. The full variable domain, completed using reference TRBV28 and TRBJ2-7, is DVKVTQSSRYLVKRTGEKVFLECVQDMDHENMFWYRQDPGLGLRLIYFSYDVKMKEKGDIPEGYSVSREKKERFSLILESASTNQTSMYLCASSHRISGTVYEQYFGPGTRLTVT.

V usage is TRBV14 and J usage is TRBJ2-1; D is uncertain. The CDR3 is 12 amino acids. V was cut by 1 base and J by 9 bases, with 7 bases left in between. Germline V gives CDR1 SGHDN, CDR2 FVKESK. The CDR3 nucleotides are TGTGCCAGCAGCCAAGCCCAGGTTGAGCAGTTCTTC. Translating it yields CASSQAQVEQFF.